The 19 T cell receptor beta chains below were found in one sample sequenced in a study of blood T cell repertoires in COVID-19. Method: immunoSEQ multiplex PCR; TCRdb's copy keeps in-frame clones and lacks some. The sample comprises hundreds of thousands of clones, roughly 89% of which are singletons, and just under 9% rests with the top ten. What was sequenced was PBMCs or T cells enriched from blood (not recorded which). The receptor set was obtained from a man between 35 and 55 years old who had recovered from COVID-19.

The chain employs TRBV7-3 and TRBJ2-1, with 12 bases matching TRBD2. V gave up 2 bases and J gave up 7 bases; unmatched junction bases: 3. CDR1 and CDR2 from the germline V gene are SGHTA and FQGTGA. The CDR3 totals 15 residues. CDR3 DNA: TGTGCCAGCAGCTTACTAGCGGGAGGGGAGAATGAGCAGTTCTTC. Protein: CASSLLAGGENEQFF.

This clone has more than one count but fewer than ten. This chain connects TRBV9 to TRBJ1-2, with D unclear. The CDR3 is 13 residues long. Germline CDR1 SGDLS, CDR2 YYNGEE. V was clipped by 0 bases and J by 5 bases, with 8 bases between them. The CDR3 reads CASSVDSRYGYTF. The CDR3 DNA reads as TGTGCCAGCAGCGTAGACTCAAGATATGGCTACACCTTC.

This clone was recorded many times. The chain combines TRBV3-1 (or the pseudogene TRBV3-2) with TRBJ1-4, with D perhaps TRBD1 (5 bases). Trimming pared 4 bases from V and 5 bases from J, leaving 14 bases between. Germline-derived CDR1 and CDR2 are LGHDT and YNNKEL (reference sequence). The length of the CDR3 is 15 residues. The CDR3 sequence is CASSPLRGRNEKLFF. DNA for the CDR3: TGTGCCAGCAGCCCTCTTCGGGGGAGGAATGAAAAACTGTTTTTT.

In its sample, this clone was seen once. The chain recombines TRBV7-3 with TRBJ1-2; 9 nucleotides agree with TRBD1. Germline values: CDR1 SGHTA, CDR2 FQGTGA. The CDR3 extends over 14 amino acids. V lost 0 bases, J lost 10 bases, and 6 bases stayed unmatched. CDR3 in DNA: TGTGCCAGCAGCTTAACCGGACAGGGGAGGAACTACACCTTC. Amino acid sequence: CASSLTGQGRNYTF.

In DNA form, the CDR3 reads TGTGCCAGCAGCGACAGGCTACCCCCCTACGAGCAGTACTTC. Translation: CASSDRLPPYEQYF. V usage is TRBV27 and J usage is TRBJ2-7, with D tentatively TRBD1 (6 bases). Germline CDR1 and CDR2: MNHEY and SMNVEV (reference sequence). CDR3 length: 14 residues. Trimming shortened V by 6 bases and J by 2 bases, and 14 bases separated the two germline ends.

This clone is a singleton in its sample. CDR3 region: CASSQVTGTGYGYTF. The CDR3, as DNA: TGTGCCAGCAGCCAAGTGACAGGCACCGGCTATGGCTACACCTTC. The rearrangement links TRBV14 to TRBJ1-2; D possibly corresponds to TRBD1 (6 bases). The CDR3 consists of 15 residues. Germline CDR1 is SGHDN and CDR2 is FVKESK. V gave up 1 base and J gave up 4 bases, with 13 bases separating them.

The CDR3 DNA sequence: TGTGCCAGCAGCCAACGGCTAGCGGGATACTACGAGCAGTACTTC. Its protein is CASSQRLAGYYEQYF. J is TRBJ2-7 and V is TRBV14; 9 bases agree with TRBD2. J gave up 3 bases and V 2 bases, and 5 bases lay outside the gene matches. Germline V gives CDR1 SGHDN, CDR2 FVKESK. The CDR3 spans 15 residues.

CDR3 sequence reads: CASSPGQGGLDTQYF. The DNA for the CDR3 is TGTGCCAGCAGCCCCGGACAGGGGGGATTAGATACGCAGTATTTT. The chain is built from TRBV7-2 and TRBJ2-3; 10 nucleotides line up with TRBD1. V shed 5 bases, J shed 5 bases, and the junction held 7 bases outside the gene matches. CDR3 length: 15 residues. Germline values: CDR1 SGHTA, CDR2 FQGNSA.

The rearrangement uses TRBV6-2 or TRBV6-3 and TRBJ2-5; TRBD2 matches at 9 bases. CDR1 and CDR2 from the germline V gene are MNHEY and SVGEGT. Trimming at V came to 0 bases and at J to 4 bases, leaving 3 bases not matched to a gene. CDR3 length: 15 residues. The CDR3 bases are TGTGCCAGCAGTTACTCTAGCGGGAGACGAGAGACCCAGTACTTC. This sequence encodes CASSYSSGRRETQYF.

V and J are TRBV6-6 and TRBJ2-1; 10 positions match TRBD2. V trimming: 5 bases; J trimming: 6 bases; junction bases outside the gene matches: 13. CDR3 length equals 17 residues. Germline V gene sequence: CDR1 MNHNY, CDR2 SVGAGI (reference sequence). The DNA of the CDR3 is TGTGCCAGCAGTCACCCTACTCCTAGCGGGAGTAGCAATGAGCAGTTCTTC. Translated, it gives CASSHPTPSGSSNEQFF.

The chain couples TRBV15 to TRBJ2-5, with 12 bases identical to TRBD2. The DNA matches TRBJ2-7 better at its end, which makes the J call doubtful. Germline loops: CDR1 LNHNV, CDR2 YYDKDF (reference sequence). The CDR3 loop spans 15 amino acids. In DNA, the CDR3 is TGTGCCACCAGCGTGGGACTAGCGGGCGCCTACGAGCAGTACTTC. Translated, it gives CATSVGLAGAYEQYF.

The chain uses TRBV28 and TRBJ2-2; 12 positions agree with TRBD2. The CDR3 length is 16 residues. V lost 3 bases to trimming and J lost 5 bases; unmatched junction nucleotides: 4. Germline V gene lookup returns CDR1 MDHEN and CDR2 SYDVKM. The CDR3 spells CASSFGTSGYTGELFF. Written as DNA, the CDR3 is TGTGCCAGCAGTTTTGGGACTAGCGGGTATACCGGGGAGCTGTTTTTT.

This clone came up a few times. This CDR3 is also generated by other DNA sequences in the sample. This sequence joins TRBV6-1 and TRBJ1-2; D unresolved. This CDR3 comprises 15 residues. Germline V gives CDR1 MNHNS, CDR2 SASEGT. Trimming removed 1 base at V and 0 bases at J, with 9 bases between. CDR3 sequence (DNA): TGTGCCAGCAGTGAAGTTCGGGGTCCTAACTATGGCTACACCTTC. Translated: CASSEVRGPNYGYTF.

This chain uses TRBV6-1 with TRBJ1-5; 7 nucleotides match TRBD1. The V and J ends lost 0 bases and 7 bases, in that order; junction bases with no gene match: 15. Germline CDR1 is MNHNS and CDR2 is SASEGT. CDR3 length equals 18 residues. CDR3 protein: CASSEALPGAGGGQPQHF. The CDR3 DNA reads TGTGCCAGCAGTGAAGCGCTTCCTGGGGCAGGGGGAGGACAGCCCCAGCATTTT.

The chain links TRBV3-1 (or the pseudogene TRBV3-2) to TRBJ2-4; TRBD2 matches at 11 bases. Trimming took 1 base from V and 6 from J; bases not matched to a gene: 5. This CDR3 has 16 residues. From germline, CDR1 is LGHDT and CDR2 YNNKEL (reference sequence). This CDR3 reads CASSQVASGGRNIQYF. The CDR3, as DNA: TGTGCCAGCAGCCAAGTGGCTAGCGGGGGGAGAAACATTCAGTACTTC.

The chain combines TRBV6-5 with TRBJ1-1; tentative D call: TRBD1 (5 bases). Trimming pared 6 bases from V and 1 base from J, leaving 15 bases between. CDR3 length: 15 amino acids. Per the germline V gene, CDR1 is MNHEY and CDR2 is SVGAGI. In DNA form, the CDR3 reads TGTGCCAGCAGCCACGATGGACACACGAACACTGAAGCTTTCTTT. Its translation: CASSHDGHTNTEAFF.

V usage is TRBV11-3 and J usage is TRBJ1-1, with 7 positions matching TRBD1. Germline V gene sequence: CDR1 SGHNT, CDR2 YENEEA. This CDR3 contains 14 residues. V lost 1 base and J lost 3; bases outside the gene matches: 2. The CDR3 spells CASSLGGQHTEAFF. As DNA, the CDR3 is TGTGCCAGCAGCTTAGGGGGACAGCACACTGAAGCTTTCTTT. The entire variable domain, with the rest obtained from reference TRBV11-3 and TRBJ1-1, is as follows: EAGVVQSPRYKIIEKKQPVAFWCNPISGHNTLYWYLQNLGQGPELLIRYENEEAVDDSQLPKDRFSAERLKGVDSTLKIQPAELGDSAVYLCASSLGGQHTEAFFGQGTRLTVV.

J is TRBJ1-5 and V is TRBV2; 8 positions agree with TRBD1. This CDR3 is 15 amino acids long. Germline CDR1 and CDR2: SNHLY and FYNNEI. J gave up 7 bases and V 4 bases, and 9 bases lay outside the gene matches. The CDR3 DNA reads as TGTGCCAGCAGTGGGGGTCAGGGGGCTGGGCAGCCCCAGCATTTT. It is translated as CASSGGQGAGQPQHF.

The chain joins TRBV5-6 to TRBJ1-1; 7 nucleotides align to TRBD1. CDR3 size: 16 residues. Germline V CDR1 and CDR2: SGHDT, YYEEEE. Trimming cost V 1 base and J 4 bases; bases outside gene matches: 10. CDR3 coding DNA: TGTGCCAGCAGCTTGAACAGGGGCTTTAGGGCCACTGAAGCTTTCTTT. Translation: CASSLNRGFRATEAFF.